The source of this T cell receptor (beta chain) is a study of T cells in localized non-small cell lung cancer. Germline CDR1 SGHAT, CDR2 FQNNGV. Trimming took 6 bases from V and 0 from J; bases not matched to a gene: 5. The CDR3 sequence is 16 residues long. Produced via immunoSEQ multiplex PCR; TCRdb's table is partial and in-frame only. The data contain 23,000 or so clones, approximately 86% of them singletons. The sample consisted of peripheral blood mononuclear cells, taken before any cancer treatment. The V call is TRBV11-2, the J call TRBJ2-7; 13 bases map to TRBD2. This TCR derives from a male donor older than 55 with stage II lung adenocarcinoma. The CDR3: CASRRRTSGSSYEQYF. CDR3 nucleotides: TGTGCCAGCAGAAGACGGACTAGCGGGAGCTCCTACGAGCAGTACTTC. The whole variable domain, filled in from reference TRBV11-2 and TRBJ2-7, reads EAGVAQSPRYKIIEKRQSVAFWCNPISGHATLYWYQQILGQGPKLLIQFQNNGVVDDSQLPKDRFSAERLKGVDSTLKIQPAKLEDSAVYLCASRRRTSGSSYEQYFGPGTRLTVT.